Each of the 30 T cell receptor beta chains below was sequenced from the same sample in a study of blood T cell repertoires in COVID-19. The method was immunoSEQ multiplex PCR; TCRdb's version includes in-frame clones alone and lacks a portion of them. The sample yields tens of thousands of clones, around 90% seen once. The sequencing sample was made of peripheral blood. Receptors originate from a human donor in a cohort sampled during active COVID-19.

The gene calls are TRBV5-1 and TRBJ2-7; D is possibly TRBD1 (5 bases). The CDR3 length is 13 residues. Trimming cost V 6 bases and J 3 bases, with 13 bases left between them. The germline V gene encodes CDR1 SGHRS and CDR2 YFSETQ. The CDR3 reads CASTQGQRYEQYF. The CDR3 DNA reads TGCGCCAGCACCCAAGGACAACGCTACGAGCAGTACTTC. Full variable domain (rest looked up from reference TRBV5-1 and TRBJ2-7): KAGVTQTPRYLIKTRGQQVTLSCSPISGHRSVSWYQQTPGQGLQFLFEYFSETQRNKGNFPGRFSGRQFSNSRSEMNVSTLELGDSALYLCASTQGQRYEQYFGPGTRLTVT.

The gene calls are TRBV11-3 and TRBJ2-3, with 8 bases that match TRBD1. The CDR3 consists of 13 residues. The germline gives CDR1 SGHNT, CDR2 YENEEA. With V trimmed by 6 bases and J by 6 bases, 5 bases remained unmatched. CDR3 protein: CASRPTGGDTQYF. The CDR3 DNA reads TGTGCCAGCAGACCTACAGGGGGGGATACGCAGTATTTT.

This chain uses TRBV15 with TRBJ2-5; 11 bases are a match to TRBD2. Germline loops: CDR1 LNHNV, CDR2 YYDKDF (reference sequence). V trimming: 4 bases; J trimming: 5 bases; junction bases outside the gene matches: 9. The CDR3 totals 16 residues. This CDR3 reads CATSTEILAGAETQYF. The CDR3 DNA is TGTGCCACCAGCACTGAGATACTAGCGGGGGCCGAGACCCAGTACTTC.

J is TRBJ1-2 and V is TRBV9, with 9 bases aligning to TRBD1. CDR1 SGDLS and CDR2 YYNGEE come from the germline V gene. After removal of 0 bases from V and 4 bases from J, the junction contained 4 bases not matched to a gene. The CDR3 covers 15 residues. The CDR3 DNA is TGTGCCAGCAGCGTAGTGCCGACAGGGGGCTATGGCTACACCTTC. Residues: CASSVVPTGGYGYTF.

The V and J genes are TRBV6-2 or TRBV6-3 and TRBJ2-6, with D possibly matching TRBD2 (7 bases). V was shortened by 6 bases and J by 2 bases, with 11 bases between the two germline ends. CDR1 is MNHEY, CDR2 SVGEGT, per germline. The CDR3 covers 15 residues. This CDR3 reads CASSLGGAGANVLTF. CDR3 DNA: TGTGCCAGCAGCCTAGGGGGGGCTGGGGCCAACGTCCTGACTTTC.

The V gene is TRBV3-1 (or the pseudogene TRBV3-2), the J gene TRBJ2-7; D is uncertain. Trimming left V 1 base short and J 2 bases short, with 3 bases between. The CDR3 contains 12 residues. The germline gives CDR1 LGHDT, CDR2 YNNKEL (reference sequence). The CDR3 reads CASSQGTYEQYF. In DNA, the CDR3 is TGTGCCAGCAGCCAAGGTACCTACGAGCAGTACTTC.

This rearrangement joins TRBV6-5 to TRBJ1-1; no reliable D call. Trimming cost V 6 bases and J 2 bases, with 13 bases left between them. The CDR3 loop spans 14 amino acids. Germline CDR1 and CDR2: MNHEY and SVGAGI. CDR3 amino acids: CASSRPGGNTEAFF. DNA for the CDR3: TGTGCCAGCAGCCGCCCCGGAGGTAACACTGAAGCTTTCTTT.

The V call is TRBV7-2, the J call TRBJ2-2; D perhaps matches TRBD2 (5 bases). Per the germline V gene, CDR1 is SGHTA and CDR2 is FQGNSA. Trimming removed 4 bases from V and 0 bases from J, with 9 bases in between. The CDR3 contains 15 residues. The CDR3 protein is CASSSGLANTGELFF. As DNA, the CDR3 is TGTGCCAGCAGCTCCGGACTCGCGAACACCGGGGAGCTGTTTTTT.

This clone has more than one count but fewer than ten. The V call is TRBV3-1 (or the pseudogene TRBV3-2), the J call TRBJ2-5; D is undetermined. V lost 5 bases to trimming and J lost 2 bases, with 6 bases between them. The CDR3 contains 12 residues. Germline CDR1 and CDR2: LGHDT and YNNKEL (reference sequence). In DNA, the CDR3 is TGTGCCAGCAGCATGTTACAAGAGACCCAGTACTTC. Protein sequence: CASSMLQETQYF.

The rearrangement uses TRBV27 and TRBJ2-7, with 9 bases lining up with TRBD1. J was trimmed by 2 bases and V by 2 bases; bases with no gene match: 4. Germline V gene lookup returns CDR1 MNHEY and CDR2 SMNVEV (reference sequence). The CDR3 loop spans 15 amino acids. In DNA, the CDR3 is TGTGCCAGCAGTTTAGGGACAGGGATGGCCTACGAGCAGTACTTC. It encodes CASSLGTGMAYEQYF.

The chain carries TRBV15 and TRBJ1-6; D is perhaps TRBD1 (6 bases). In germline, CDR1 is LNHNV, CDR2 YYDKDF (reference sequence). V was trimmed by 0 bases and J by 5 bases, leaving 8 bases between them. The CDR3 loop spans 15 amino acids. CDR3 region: CATSRDRTDNSPLHF. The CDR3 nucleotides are TGTGCCACCAGCAGAGATAGGACAGATAATTCACCCCTCCACTTT.

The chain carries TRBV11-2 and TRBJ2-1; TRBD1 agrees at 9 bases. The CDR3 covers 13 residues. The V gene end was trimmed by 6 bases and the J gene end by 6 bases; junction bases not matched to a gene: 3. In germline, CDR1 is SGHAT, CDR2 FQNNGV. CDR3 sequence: CASSLDRGNEQFF. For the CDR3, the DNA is TGTGCCAGCAGTTTGGACAGGGGCAATGAGCAGTTCTTC.

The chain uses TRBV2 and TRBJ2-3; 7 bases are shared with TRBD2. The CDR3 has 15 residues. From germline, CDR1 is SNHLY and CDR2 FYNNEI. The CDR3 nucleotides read TGTAGCGGGGCAAACTCCCGGGGCGGGGCAGATACGCAGTATTTT. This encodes CSGANSRGGADTQYF.

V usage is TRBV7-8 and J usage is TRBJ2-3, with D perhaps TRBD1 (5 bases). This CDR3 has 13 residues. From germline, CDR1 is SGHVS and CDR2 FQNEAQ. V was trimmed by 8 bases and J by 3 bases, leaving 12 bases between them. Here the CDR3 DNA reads TGTGCCAGCTTCCAGGGTGGAACAGATACGCAGTATTTT. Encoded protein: CASFQGGTDTQYF.

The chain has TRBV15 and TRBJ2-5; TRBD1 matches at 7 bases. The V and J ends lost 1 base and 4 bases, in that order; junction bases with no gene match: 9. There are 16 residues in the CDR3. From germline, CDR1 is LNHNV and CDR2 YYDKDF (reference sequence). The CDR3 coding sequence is TGTGCCACCAGCAGAGGGTCCCACAGGGGTGGAGAGACCCAGTACTTC. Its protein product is CATSRGSHRGGETQYF.

The CDR3 protein is CASSQVTPSGGLSETQYF. CDR3 DNA sequence: TGTGCCAGCAGCCAAGTGACTCCTAGCGGGGGACTTTCGGAGACCCAGTACTTC. The chain couples TRBV3-1 (or the pseudogene TRBV3-2) to TRBJ2-5; 10 positions match TRBD2. The V gene's germline CDR1 is LGHDT and CDR2 YNNKEL (reference sequence). The CDR3 totals 18 residues. V shed 1 base, J shed 5 bases, and the junction held 13 bases outside the gene matches.

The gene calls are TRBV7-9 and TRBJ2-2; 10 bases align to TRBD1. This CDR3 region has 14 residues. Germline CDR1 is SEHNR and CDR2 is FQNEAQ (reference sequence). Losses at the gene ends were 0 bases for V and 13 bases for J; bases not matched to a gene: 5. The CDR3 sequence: CASSLAGTGVVLFF. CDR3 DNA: TGTGCCAGCAGCTTAGCCGGGACAGGGGTAGTGCTGTTTTTT.

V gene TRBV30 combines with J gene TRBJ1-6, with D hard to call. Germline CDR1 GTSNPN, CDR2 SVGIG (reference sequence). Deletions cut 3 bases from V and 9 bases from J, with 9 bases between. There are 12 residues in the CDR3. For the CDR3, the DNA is TGTGCCTGGAGGCCACCAGGTTCACCCCTCCACTTT. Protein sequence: CAWRPPGSPLHF.

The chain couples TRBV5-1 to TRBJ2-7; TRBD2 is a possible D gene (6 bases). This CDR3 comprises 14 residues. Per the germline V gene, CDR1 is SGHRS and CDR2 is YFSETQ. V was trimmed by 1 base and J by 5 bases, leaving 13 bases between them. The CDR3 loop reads CASSLNPGVNEQYF. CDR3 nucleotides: TGCGCCAGCAGCTTGAATCCGGGGGTGAACGAGCAGTACTTC.

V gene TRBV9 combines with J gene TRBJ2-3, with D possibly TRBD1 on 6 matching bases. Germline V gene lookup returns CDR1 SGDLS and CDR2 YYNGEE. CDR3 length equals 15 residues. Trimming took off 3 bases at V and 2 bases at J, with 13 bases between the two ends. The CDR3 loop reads CASSASGVFTDTQYF. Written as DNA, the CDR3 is TGTGCCAGCAGCGCCTCAGGGGTGTTCACAGATACGCAGTATTTT. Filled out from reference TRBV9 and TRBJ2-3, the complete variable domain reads DSGVTQTPKHLITATGQRVTLRCSPRSGDLSVYWYQQSLDQGLQFLIQYYNGEERAKGNILERFSAQQFPDLHSELNLSSLELGDSALYFCASSASGVFTDTQYFGPGTRLTVL.

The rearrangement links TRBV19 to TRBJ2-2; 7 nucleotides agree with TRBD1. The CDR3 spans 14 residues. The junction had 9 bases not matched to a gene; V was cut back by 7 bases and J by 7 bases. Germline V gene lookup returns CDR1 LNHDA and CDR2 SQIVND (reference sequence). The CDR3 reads CASKADRRSGELFF. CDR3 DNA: TGTGCCAGTAAGGCGGACAGGCGGAGCGGGGAGCTGTTTTTT.

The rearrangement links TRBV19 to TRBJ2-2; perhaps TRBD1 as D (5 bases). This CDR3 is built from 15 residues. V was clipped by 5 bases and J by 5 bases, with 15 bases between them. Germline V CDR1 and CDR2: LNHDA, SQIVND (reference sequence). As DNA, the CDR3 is TGTGCCAGTAGTCGACCCTTCAGGGCGACCGGGGAGCTGTTTTTT. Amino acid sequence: CASSRPFRATGELFF.

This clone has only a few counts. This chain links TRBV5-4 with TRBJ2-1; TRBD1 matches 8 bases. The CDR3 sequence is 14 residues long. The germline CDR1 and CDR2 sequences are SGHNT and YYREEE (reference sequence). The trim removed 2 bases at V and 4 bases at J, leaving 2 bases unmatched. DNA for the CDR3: TGTGCCAGCAGCTTAAGGACAGGGTACAATGAGCAGTTCTTC. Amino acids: CASSLRTGYNEQFF.

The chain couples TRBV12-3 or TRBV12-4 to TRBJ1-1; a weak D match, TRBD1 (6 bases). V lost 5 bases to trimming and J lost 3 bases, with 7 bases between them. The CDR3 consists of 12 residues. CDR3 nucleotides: TGTGCCAGCAGTCAGGGGTACACTGAAGCTTTCTTT. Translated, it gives CASSQGYTEAFF.

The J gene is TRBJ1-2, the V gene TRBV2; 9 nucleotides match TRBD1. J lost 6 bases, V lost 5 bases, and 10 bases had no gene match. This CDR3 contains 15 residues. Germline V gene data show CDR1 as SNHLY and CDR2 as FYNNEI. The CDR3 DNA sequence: TGTGCCAGCAGTAACTACAGGGGGCGCGAAGATGGCTACACCTTC. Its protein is CASSNYRGREDGYTF.

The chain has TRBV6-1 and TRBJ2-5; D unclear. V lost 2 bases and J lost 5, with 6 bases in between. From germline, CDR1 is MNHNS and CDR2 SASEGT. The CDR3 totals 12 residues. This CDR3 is CASSEFEETQYF. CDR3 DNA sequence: TGTGCCAGCAGTGAATTTGAGGAGACCCAGTACTTC.

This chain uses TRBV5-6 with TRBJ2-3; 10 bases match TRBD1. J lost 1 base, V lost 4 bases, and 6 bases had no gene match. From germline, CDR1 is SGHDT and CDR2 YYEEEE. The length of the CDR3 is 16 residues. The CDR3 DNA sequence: TGTGCCAGCAGCCCCCCCGGGACAGGGGGCACAGATACGCAGTATTTT. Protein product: CASSPPGTGGTDTQYF.

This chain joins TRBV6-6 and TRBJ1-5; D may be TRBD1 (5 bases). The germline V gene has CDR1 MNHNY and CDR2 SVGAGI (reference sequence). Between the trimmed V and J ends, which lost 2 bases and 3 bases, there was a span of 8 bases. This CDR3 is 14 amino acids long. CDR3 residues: CASSYGAVNQPQHF. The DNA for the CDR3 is TGTGCCAGCAGTTACGGGGCAGTCAATCAGCCCCAGCATTTT.

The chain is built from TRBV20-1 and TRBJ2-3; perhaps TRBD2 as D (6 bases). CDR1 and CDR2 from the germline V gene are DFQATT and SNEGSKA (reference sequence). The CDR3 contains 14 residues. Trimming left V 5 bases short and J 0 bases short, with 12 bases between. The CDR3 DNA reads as TGCAGTGCTGGTGGGACTCTAAGCACAGATACGCAGTATTTT. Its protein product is CSAGGTLSTDTQYF.

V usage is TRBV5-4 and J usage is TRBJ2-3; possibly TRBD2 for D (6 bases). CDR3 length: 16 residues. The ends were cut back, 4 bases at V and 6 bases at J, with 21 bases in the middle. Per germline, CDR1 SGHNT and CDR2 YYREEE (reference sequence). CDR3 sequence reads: CASSLKGSGGGDTQYF. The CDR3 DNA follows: TGTGCCAGCAGCCTAAAAGGTTCGGGCGGAGGGGATACGCAGTATTTT.